This entry is about one TCR beta chain. The target antigen is unknown. Each donor's status was that of a healthy bone marrow donor. The record originates from a study of cytomegalovirus exposure and HLA in healthy donors. Study-wide findings and caveats: What was likely a sequencing artifact was a cluster of highly shared sequence variants. The authors reported that TCR beta sequences could predict HLA-A and HLA-B alleles. These predictions were accurate for most subjects in the first cohort.

The primer mix had 60 Vbeta and 13 Jbeta primers. Sequencing was performed with immunoSEQ multiplex PCR; in TCRdb, only in-frame clones are kept and a portion is missing. Among 120,000 or so clones listed, roughly four fifths were seen once. There are 15 residues in the CDR3. Sequences were obtained from PBMCs. V gene TRBV21-1 combines with J gene TRBJ2-7; the table's D call of TRBD2 was not tested on the DNA. TRBV21-1 counts as a pseudogene. The source is a man in his forties in good health and CMV-seronegative. The CDR3 bases are TGTGCCAGCAGCAAAAATAGCGGGGGGGCCTACGAGCAGTACTTC. Translating gives CASSKNSGGAYEQYF.